This T cell receptor beta chain was captured by sequencing in a study of T cell responses to AZD1222 COVID-19 vaccine. Study-wide results and limits: Most donors were white British and more were female, and clonal diversity was possibly underestimated. Once two AZD1222 doses were given, Spike-specific TCR breadth and depth went up. The span of vaccine-associated CD4 TCRs extended across spike, with dominance at 160-218 and 743-854.

The study pooled second doses at about 4 or about 12 weeks. About this clone itself: The antigen remains unidentified.

Germline V gene data show CDR1 as SGHAT and CDR2 as FQNNGV. The CDR3 spans 15 residues. V dropped 4 bases and J dropped 11 bases, with 18 bases sitting between them. TCRdb's copy holds only in-frame clones and misses some; the assay was immunoSEQ multiplex PCR. The sample includes 120,000 to 150,000 clones, roughly 87% of them seen just once. The source is an adult who received the AZD1222 COVID-19 vaccine. The material sequenced was peripheral blood, taken 28 days after the second AZD1222 dose. This chain uses TRBV11-2 with TRBJ1-6, with D maybe TRBD1 (6 bases). The CDR3 is CASSWNPRGKAPLHF. In DNA, the CDR3 is TGTGCCAGCAGCTGGAATCCCAGGGGAAAGGCACCCCTCCACTTT.